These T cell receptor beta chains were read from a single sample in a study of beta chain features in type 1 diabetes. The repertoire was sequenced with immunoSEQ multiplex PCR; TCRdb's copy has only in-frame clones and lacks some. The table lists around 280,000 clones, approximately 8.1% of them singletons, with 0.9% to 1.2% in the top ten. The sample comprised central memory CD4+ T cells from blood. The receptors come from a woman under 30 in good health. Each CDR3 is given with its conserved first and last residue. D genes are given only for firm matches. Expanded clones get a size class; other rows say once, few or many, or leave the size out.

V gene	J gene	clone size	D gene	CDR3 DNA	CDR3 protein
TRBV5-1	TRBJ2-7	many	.	TGCGCCAGCAGCTTGGACCGGACACCGACGTACTTC	CASSLDRTPTYF
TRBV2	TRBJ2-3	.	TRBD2	TGTGCCAGCAGTGAGGATTACCCACTAGCGCAATTCGCAGATACGCAGTATTTT	CASSEDYPLAQFADTQYF
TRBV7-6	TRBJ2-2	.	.	TGTGCCAGCAGCCTCGACAGCTTTGGCACCGGGGAGCTGTTTTTT	CASSLDSFGTGELFF
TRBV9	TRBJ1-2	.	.	TGTGCCAGCAGCGTATCCCCCAGAAACTATGGCTACACCTTC	CASSVSPRNYGYTF
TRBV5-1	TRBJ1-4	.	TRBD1	TGCGCCAGCAGCGGTACCGGGACAGGGGATGAAAAACTGTTTTTT	CASSGTGTGDEKLFF
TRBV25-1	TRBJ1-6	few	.	TGTGCCAGCGGGGGGGAAGTTTCACCCCTCCACTTT	CASGGEVSPLHF
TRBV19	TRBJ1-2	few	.	TGTGCCAGTAGTATCCCCTACAGGGAAAGGGAATATGGCTACACCTTC	CASSIPYREREYGYTF
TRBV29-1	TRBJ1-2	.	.	TGCAGCGTTGGCTCTCAAGGATCTAACTATGGCTACACCTTC	CSVGSQGSNYGYTF
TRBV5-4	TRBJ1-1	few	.	TGTGCCAGCAGCTTGGTGAGCGGAGGGTCTGAAGCTTTCTTT	CASSLVSGGSEAFF
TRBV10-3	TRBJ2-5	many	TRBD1	TGTGCCATCAGTGAGGGGACAGCCGGAGAGACCCAGTACTTC	CAISEGTAGETQYF
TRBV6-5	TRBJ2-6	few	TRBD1	TGTGCCAGCAGCCGACAGGGGACCGGGGCCAACGTCCTGACTTTC	CASSRQGTGANVLTF
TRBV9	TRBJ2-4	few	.	TGTGCCAGCAGCCCCCTGGGGTTAGTGGGGAACATTCAGTACTTC	CASSPLGLVGNIQYF
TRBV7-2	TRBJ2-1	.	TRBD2	TGTGCCAGCAGCCAGCGGACTAGCCACAATGAGCAGTTCTTC	CASSQRTSHNEQFF
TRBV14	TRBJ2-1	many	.	TGTGCCAGCAGCCAAGTGCTCGGAGGCGCAATCCCCAATGAGCAGTTCTTC	CASSQVLGGAIPNEQFF
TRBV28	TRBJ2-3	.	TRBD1	TGTGCCAGCAGTTTAGACAGGGTCGCAGATACGCAGTATTTT	CASSLDRVADTQYF
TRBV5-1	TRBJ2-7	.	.	TGCGCCAGCAGCCCGAACGCCGGCTACGAGCAGTACTTC	CASSPNAGYEQYF
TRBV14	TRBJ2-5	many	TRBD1	TGTGCCAGCAGAAGGACAGGGAGGGAGACCCAGTACTTC	CASRRTGRETQYF
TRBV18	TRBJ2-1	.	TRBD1	TGTGCCAGCTCACCCATTGGGACAGGGGGCAATGAGCAGTTCTTC	CASSPIGTGGNEQFF
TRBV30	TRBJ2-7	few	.	TGTGCCTGGACAGGGAATAACTACGAGCAGTACTTC	CAWTGNNYEQYF
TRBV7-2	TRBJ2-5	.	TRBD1	TGTGCCAGCAGCCGTAACAGGGGACAAGAGACCCAGTACTTC	CASSRNRGQETQYF
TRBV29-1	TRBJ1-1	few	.	TGCAGCGTTTCAGAAGGGTGGGGTGAAGCTTTCTTT	CSVSEGWGEAFF
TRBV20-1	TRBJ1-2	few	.	TGCAGTGGAGAGCCAAACTATGGCTACACCTTC	CSGEPNYGYTF
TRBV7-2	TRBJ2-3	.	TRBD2	TGTGCCAGCAGCGGTCCCAGTGGACTAGAAGCTCTGTCTACGCAGTATTTT	CASSGPSGLEALSTQYF
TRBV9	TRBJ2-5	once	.	TGTGCCAGCAGCATCGGGACGAAGCACCAAGAGACCCAGTACTTC	CASSIGTKHQETQYF
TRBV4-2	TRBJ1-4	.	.	TGTGCCAGCAGCCAAGATCCGCGGGAAAAACTGTTTTTT	CASSQDPREKLFF
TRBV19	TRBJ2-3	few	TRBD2	TGTGCCAGTAGTCCAGGGACTAGCGGGGTAAATACGCAGTATTTT	CASSPGTSGVNTQYF
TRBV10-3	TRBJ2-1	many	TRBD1	TGTGCCACAGCTCAGGGGGATGAGCAGTTCTTC	CATAQGDEQFF
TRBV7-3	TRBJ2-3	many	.	TGTGCCAGCAGCTCCATTGCGGCCTCCGCAGATACGCAGTATTTT	CASSSIAASADTQYF
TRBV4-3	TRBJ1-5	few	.	TGCGCCAGCAGCCAAGACGGGAGAAATCAGCCCCAGCATTTT	CASSQDGRNQPQHF
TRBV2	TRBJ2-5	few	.	TGTGCCAGCAGTGAACAGGGGAACCAAGAGACCCAGTACTTC	CASSEQGNQETQYF
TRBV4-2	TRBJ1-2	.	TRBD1	TGTGCCAGCACCCACGTTGACAGGGGTTTCAACTATGGCTACACCTTC	CASTHVDRGFNYGYTF
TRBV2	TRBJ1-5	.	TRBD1	TGTGCCAGCAGTGGGGACAGGGCGTTTCAGCCCCAGCATTTT	CASSGDRAFQPQHF
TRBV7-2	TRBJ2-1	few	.	TGTGCCAGCAGCAACAGCAATGAGCAGTTCTTC	CASSNSNEQFF
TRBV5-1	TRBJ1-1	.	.	TGCGCCAGCAGCTTTGGATGGGGCTTGACATTGGAGATCACTGAAGCTTTCTTT	CASSFGWGLTLEITEAFF
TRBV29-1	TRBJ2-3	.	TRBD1	TGCAGCGTTTTAGGGGGCAGAAGCACAGATACGCAGTATTTT	CSVLGGRSTDTQYF
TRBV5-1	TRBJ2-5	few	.	TGCGCCAGCAGCCCTCCCGGGGTGACCCAGTACTTC	CASSPPGVTQYF